Presented here are 13 T cell receptor beta chains from one specimen sequenced in a study of T cell changes during pregnancy in multiple sclerosis. TCRdb keeps only in-frame clones here, not all; method: immunoSEQ multiplex PCR. The sample records 67,000 or so clones, around 92% being singletons. The material sequenced was CD8+ T cells from peripheral blood mononuclear cells, taken in the third trimester of pregnancy. The receptors originated from a female donor in good health, enrolled as a control in a pregnancy study.

V and J are TRBV27 and TRBJ1-1; maybe TRBD1 (6 bases). Per germline, CDR1 MNHEY and CDR2 SMNVEV (reference sequence). With 6 bases removed from V and 0 bases from J, the gap between germline ends came to 14 bases. The CDR3 spans 15 residues. The CDR3 bases are TGTGCCAGCAGAAGGGCAGGGGAGATGAACACTGAAGCTTTCTTT. Translation gives CASRRAGEMNTEAFF.

The chain has TRBV7-2 and TRBJ1-2; no clear D gene. The V gene's germline CDR1 is SGHTA and CDR2 FQGNSA. Trimming removed 1 base from V and 8 bases from J, with 11 bases in between. There are 13 residues in the CDR3. The CDR3 loop is CASSLVNSGGYTF. The CDR3 region has the DNA TGTGCCAGCAGCTTAGTGAACAGCGGGGGCTACACCTTC. Drawing the rest from reference TRBV7-2 and TRBJ1-2, the complete variable domain is GAGVSQSPSNKVTEKGKDVELRCDPISGHTALYWYRQSLGQGLEFLIYFQGNSAPDKSGLPSDRFSAERTGGSVSTLTIQRTQQEDSAVYLCASSLVNSGGYTFGSGTRLTVV.

The chain carries TRBV19 and TRBJ1-2; 7 bases match TRBD1. Germline lookup yields CDR1 LNHDA and CDR2 SQIVND (reference sequence). The CDR3 spans 12 residues. V shed 7 bases and J 6 bases; nucleotides not matched to a gene: 5. The DNA of the CDR3 is TGTGCCAGTACCGACAGGGTGGATGGCTACACCTTC. Protein sequence: CASTDRVDGYTF.

V usage is TRBV19 and J usage is TRBJ2-7; 10 nucleotides align to TRBD2. CDR1 LNHDA and CDR2 SQIVND come from the germline V gene (reference sequence). The CDR3 is 14 residues long. Trimming took 8 bases from V and 4 from J; bases not matched to a gene: 8. CDR3 amino acids: CASGTSGTTYEQYF. The CDR3 nucleotides read TGTGCCAGTGGCACTAGCGGGACAACTTACGAGCAGTACTTC.

V is TRBV30 and J is TRBJ1-2, with D perhaps matching TRBD1 (6 bases). Trimming took off 0 bases at V and 4 bases at J, with 12 bases between the two ends. Germline V lookup: CDR1 GTSNPN, CDR2 SVGIG (reference sequence). CDR3 size: 14 residues. CDR3 in DNA: TGTGCCTGGAGTGTACTGGGGGCTGGCTATGGCTACACCTTC. Protein product: CAWSVLGAGYGYTF.

The DNA for the CDR3 is TGTGCCAGCAGTTTAACAGGACCCTCCTACGAGCAGTACTTC. Its protein is CASSLTGPSYEQYF. The genes are TRBV27 and TRBJ2-7, with D possibly matching TRBD1 (5 bases). CDR1 and CDR2 from the germline V gene are MNHEY and SMNVEV (reference sequence). The V end was cut by 2 bases, the J end by 0 bases, with 8 bases between. The CDR3 is 14 residues long.

The rearrangement uses TRBV4-3 and TRBJ2-7; possible D gene TRBD1, 5 bases. The CDR3 has 14 amino acids. CDR1 is LGHNA and CDR2 is YSLEER in the germline V gene. V was shortened by 0 bases and J by 2 bases, with 8 bases between the two germline ends. CDR3 in amino acids: CASSQETGAYEQYF. CDR3 DNA: TGCGCCAGCAGCCAAGAAACAGGAGCCTACGAGCAGTACTTC.

This clone was recorded once. The chain uses TRBV5-4 and TRBJ1-2, with D tentatively TRBD1 (6 bases). CDR1 and CDR2 (germline): SGHNT, YYREEE (reference sequence). V gave up 0 bases and J gave up 0 bases, with 12 bases separating them. The length of the CDR3 is 16 residues. This CDR3 reads CASSLGSTGTNYGYTF. The CDR3 bases are TGTGCCAGCAGCTTGGGGTCGACAGGTACTAACTATGGCTACACCTTC.

This chain links TRBV18 with TRBJ1-1; the D is unclear. This CDR3 spans 15 amino acids. In germline, CDR1 is KGHSH, CDR2 LQKENI. V was cut by 7 bases and J by 0 bases, with 15 bases left in between. The CDR3 DNA follows: TGTGCCAGCTTCGAACCCGAGTCTCTGAACACTGAAGCTTTCTTT. It yields the protein CASFEPESLNTEAFF.

The CDR3 nucleotides are TGTGCCAGCAGCTCCCCGTCGAGACACGGCTACGAGCAGTACTTC. It codes for CASSSPSRHGYEQYF. The J gene is TRBJ2-7, the V gene TRBV7-9; D unresolved. The CDR3 is made up of 15 amino acids. V lost 4 bases and J lost 3, with 16 bases in between. Germline assignment: CDR1 SEHNR and CDR2 FQNEAQ (reference sequence).

The rearrangement uses TRBV11-3 and TRBJ2-7; D gene uncertain. V was shortened by 1 base and J by 3 bases, with 7 bases between the two germline ends. The CDR3 totals 13 residues. Germline CDR1 and CDR2: SGHNT and YENEEA. Here the CDR3 reads CASSLVPGYEQYF. CDR3 DNA sequence: TGTGCCAGCAGCTTAGTTCCGGGCTACGAGCAGTACTTC. Drawing the rest from reference TRBV11-3 and TRBJ2-7, the complete variable domain is EAGVVQSPRYKIIEKKQPVAFWCNPISGHNTLYWYLQNLGQGPELLIRYENEEAVDDSQLPKDRFSAERLKGVDSTLKIQPAELGDSAVYLCASSLVPGYEQYFGPGTRLTVT.

This chain uses TRBV14 with TRBJ2-4; the match to TRBD2 covers 9 bases. This CDR3 comprises 17 residues. The J segment lost 0 bases and the V segment lost 2 bases, leaving 5 bases of the junction unmatched. The V gene's germline CDR1 is SGHDN and CDR2 FVKESK. In DNA, the CDR3 is TGTGCCAGCAGCCAAATGCAGACTAGCGGAGCCAAAAACATTCAGTACTTC. This gives the protein CASSQMQTSGAKNIQYF.

This clone showed up just once. The chain carries TRBV5-8 and TRBJ2-1; D gene ambiguous. There are 13 residues in the CDR3. V lost 2 bases to trimming and J lost 6 bases, with 9 bases between them. CDR1 and CDR2 from the germline V gene are SGHTS and YDEGEE. The CDR3 reads CASSFLPGNEQFF. In DNA, the CDR3 is TGTGCCAGCAGCTTTCTCCCGGGCAATGAGCAGTTCTTC. Supplemented by reference TRBV5-8 and TRBJ2-1, the full variable domain reads EAGVTQSPTHLIKTRGQQATLRCSPISGHTSVYWYQQALGLGLQFLLWYDEGEERNRGNFPPRFSGRQFPNYSSELNVNALELEDSALYLCASSFLPGNEQFFGPGTRLTVL.